Included here is one T cell receptor beta chain sequence, with context. No antigen is known for it. CDR1 and CDR2 (germline): SQVTM, ANQGSEA. The CDR3 loop spans 13 amino acids. V shed 1 base, J shed 5 bases, and the junction held 4 bases outside the gene matches. This sample was taken from a study of T-cell memory formation after mild COVID-19. Study observations and caveats: Second-wave clones reaching peak frequency on day 37 lacked confirmed SARS-CoV-2 specificity. Contracting clones localized mainly to CM and EM when CD4+ and mainly to EMRA when CD8+.

TCRdb re-analysed the 5' RACE reads in MiXCR, keeping a single row per CDR3 protein. The sample carries fewer than 250,000 distinct CDR3 sequences, approximately 15% recorded once. This clonotype was obtained from an adult woman who had mild COVID-19 (a few samples of this study predate the infection). Cell type and time point are not known. The V gene is TRBV29-1, the J gene TRBJ2-7; 8 bases match TRBD1. Sequencing was done on a sample of PBMCs or a T cell subset sorted from them (not recorded which). CDR3 bases: TGCAGCGTTGAAGGTGACAGGGGACACGAGCAGTACTTC. Residues: CSVEGDRGHEQYF.